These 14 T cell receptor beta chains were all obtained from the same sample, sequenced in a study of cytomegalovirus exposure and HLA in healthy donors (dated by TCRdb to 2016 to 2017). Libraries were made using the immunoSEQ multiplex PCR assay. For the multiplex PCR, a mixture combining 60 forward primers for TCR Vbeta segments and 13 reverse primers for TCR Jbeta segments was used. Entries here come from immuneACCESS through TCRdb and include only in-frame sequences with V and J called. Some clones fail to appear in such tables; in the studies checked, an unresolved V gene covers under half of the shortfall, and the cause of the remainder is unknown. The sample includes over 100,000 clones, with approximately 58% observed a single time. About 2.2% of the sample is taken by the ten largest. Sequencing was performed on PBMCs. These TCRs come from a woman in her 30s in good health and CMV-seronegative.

As DNA, the CDR3 is TGCGCCAGCAGCCAAGATAGTGCTCTCACAGATACGCAGTATTTT. Protein product: CASSQDSALTDTQYF. The chain is built from TRBV4-1 and TRBJ2-3; D gene ambiguous. Trimming took 0 bases from V and 2 from J, leaving 9 bases between them. This CDR3 spans 15 amino acids. Germline CDR1 is MGHRA and CDR2 is YSYEKL.

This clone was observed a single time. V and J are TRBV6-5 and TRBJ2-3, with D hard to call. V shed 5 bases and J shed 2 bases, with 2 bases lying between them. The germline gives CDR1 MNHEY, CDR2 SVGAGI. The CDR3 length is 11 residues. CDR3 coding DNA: TGTGCCAGCAGTCACACAGATACGCAGTATTTT. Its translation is CASSHTDTQYF.

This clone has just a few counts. Here the CDR3 DNA reads TGTGCCAGCAGCAGAACGACCGGGACTAGTCGCTACGAGCAGTACTTC. Translated: CASSRTTGTSRYEQYF. This rearrangement joins TRBV5-4 to TRBJ2-7; 8 bases fit TRBD2. J lost 3 bases, V lost 4 bases, and 12 bases had no gene match. The CDR3 runs to 16 residues. Germline V gene sequence: CDR1 SGHNT, CDR2 YYREEE (reference sequence).

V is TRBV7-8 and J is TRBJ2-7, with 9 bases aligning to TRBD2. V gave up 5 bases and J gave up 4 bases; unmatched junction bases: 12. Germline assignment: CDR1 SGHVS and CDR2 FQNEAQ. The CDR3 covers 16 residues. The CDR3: CASSRSSGSTAYEQYF. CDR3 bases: TGTGCCAGCAGCAGAAGTAGCGGGAGTACAGCGTACGAGCAGTACTTC.

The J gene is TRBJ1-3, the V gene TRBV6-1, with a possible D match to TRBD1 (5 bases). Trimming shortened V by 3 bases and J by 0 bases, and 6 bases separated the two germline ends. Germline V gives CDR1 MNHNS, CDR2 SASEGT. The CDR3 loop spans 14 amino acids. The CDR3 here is CASSDRASGNTIYF. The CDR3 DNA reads TGTGCCAGCAGTGACAGGGCCTCTGGAAACACCATATATTTT.

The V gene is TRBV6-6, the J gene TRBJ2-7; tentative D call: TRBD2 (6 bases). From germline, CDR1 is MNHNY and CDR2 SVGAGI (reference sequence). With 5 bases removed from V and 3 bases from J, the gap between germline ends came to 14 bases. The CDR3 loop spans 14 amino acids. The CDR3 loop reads CASSPWTTIYEQYF. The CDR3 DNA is TGTGCCAGCAGTCCGTGGACTACTATCTACGAGCAGTACTTC.

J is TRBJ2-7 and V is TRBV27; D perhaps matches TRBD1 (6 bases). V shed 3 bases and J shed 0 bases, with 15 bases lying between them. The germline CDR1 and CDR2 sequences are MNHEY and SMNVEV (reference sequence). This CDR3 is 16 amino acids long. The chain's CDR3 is CASSFSAGESSYEQYF. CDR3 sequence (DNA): TGTGCCAGCAGTTTCTCTGCAGGGGAGAGCTCCTACGAGCAGTACTTC.

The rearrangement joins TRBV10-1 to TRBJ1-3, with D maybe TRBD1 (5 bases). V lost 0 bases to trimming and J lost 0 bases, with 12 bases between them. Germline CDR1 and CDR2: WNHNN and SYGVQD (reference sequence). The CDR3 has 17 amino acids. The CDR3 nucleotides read TGCGCCAGCAGTGAGTCCGGGACTTTAAGCTCTGGAAACACCATATATTTT. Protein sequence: CASSESGTLSSGNTIYF.

Here the CDR3 DNA reads TGTGCCACCACCCTCTCCGACAGGCTAAGGCAGCCCCAGCATTTT. Its protein product is CATTLSDRLRQPQHF. The chain has TRBV15 and TRBJ1-5, with D possibly matching TRBD1 (6 bases). V was pared by 7 bases and J by 7 bases, with 20 bases between. The CDR3 extends over 15 amino acids. CDR1 is LNHNV and CDR2 is YYDKDF in the germline V gene (reference sequence).

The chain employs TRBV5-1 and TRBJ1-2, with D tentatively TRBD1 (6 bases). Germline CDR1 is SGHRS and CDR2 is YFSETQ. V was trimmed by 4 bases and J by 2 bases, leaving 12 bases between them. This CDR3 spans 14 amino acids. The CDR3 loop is CASSAGQNNYGYTF. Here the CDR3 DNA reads TGCGCCAGCAGCGCCGGACAGAACAACTATGGCTACACCTTC.

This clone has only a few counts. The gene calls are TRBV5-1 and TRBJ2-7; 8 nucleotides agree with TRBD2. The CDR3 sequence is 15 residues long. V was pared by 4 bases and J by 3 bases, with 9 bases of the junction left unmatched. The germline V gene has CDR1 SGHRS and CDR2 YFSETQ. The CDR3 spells CASSVATGGFYEQYF. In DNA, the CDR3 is TGCGCCAGCAGCGTAGCAACGGGAGGGTTCTACGAGCAGTACTTC.

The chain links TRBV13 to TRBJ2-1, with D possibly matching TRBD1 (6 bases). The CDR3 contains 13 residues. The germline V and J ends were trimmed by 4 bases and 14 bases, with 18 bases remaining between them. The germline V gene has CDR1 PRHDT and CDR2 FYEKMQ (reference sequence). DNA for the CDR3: TGTGCCAGCAGCTCCCGGGACAAGCATAGGAAGTTCTTC. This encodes CASSSRDKHRKFF.

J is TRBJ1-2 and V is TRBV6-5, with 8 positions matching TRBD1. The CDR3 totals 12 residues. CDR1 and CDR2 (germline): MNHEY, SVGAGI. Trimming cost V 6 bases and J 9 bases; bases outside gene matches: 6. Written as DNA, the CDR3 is TGTGCCAGCAGCCTCGGACAGGGTCGCTACACCTTC. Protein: CASSLGQGRYTF.

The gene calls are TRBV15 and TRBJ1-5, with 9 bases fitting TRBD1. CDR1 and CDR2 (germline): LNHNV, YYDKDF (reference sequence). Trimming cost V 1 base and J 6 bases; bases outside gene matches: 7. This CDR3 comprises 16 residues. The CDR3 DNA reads TGTGCCACCAGCAGAGGCCAGGACAGGGGTAGTCAGCCCCAGCATTTT. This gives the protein CATSRGQDRGSQPQHF.